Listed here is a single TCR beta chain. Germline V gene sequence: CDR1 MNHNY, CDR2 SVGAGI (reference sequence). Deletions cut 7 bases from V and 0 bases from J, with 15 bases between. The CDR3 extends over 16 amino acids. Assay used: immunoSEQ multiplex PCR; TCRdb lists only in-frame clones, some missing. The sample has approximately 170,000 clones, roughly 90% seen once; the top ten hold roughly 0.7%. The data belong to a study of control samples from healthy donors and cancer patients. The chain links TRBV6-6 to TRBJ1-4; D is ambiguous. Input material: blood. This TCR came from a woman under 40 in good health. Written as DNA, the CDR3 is TGTGCCAGCACGATGCAGTTGTTTGCAACTAATGAAAAACTGTTTTTT. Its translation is CASTMQLFATNEKLFF.